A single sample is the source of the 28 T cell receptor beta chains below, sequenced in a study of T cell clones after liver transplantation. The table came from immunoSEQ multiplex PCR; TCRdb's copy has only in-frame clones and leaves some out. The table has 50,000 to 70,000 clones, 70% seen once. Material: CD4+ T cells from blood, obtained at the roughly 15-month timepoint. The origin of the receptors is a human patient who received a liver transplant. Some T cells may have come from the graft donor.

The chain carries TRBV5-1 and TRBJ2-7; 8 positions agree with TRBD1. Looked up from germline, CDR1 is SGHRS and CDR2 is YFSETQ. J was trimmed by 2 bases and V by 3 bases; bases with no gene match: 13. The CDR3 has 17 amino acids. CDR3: CASSWNPGQAPTYEQYF. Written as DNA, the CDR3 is TGCGCCAGCAGCTGGAACCCGGGACAGGCCCCTACCTACGAGCAGTACTTC.

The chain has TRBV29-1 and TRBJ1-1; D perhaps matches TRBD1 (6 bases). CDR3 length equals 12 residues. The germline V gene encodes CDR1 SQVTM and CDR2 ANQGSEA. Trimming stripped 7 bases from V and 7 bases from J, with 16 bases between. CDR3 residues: CSEKTGSGEAFF. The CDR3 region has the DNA TGCAGCGAGAAGACAGGTTCGGGTGAAGCTTTCTTT.

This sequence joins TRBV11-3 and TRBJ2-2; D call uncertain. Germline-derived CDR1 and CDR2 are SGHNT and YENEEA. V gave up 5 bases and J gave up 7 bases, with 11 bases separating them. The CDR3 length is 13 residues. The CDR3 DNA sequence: TGTGCCAGCAGCCCTAACACAGTCGGGGAGCTGTTTTTT. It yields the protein CASSPNTVGELFF.

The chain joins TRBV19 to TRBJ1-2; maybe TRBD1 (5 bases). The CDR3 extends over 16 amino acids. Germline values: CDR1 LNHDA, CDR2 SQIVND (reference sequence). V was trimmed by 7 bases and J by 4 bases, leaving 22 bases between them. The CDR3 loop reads CASNSPGQGASYGYTF. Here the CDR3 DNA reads TGTGCCAGTAACTCCCCCGGGCAGGGAGCCTCCTATGGCTACACCTTC. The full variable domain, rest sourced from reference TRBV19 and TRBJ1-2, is DGGITQSPKYLFRKEGQNVTLSCEQNLNHDAMYWYRQDPGQGLRLIYYSQIVNDFQKGDIAEGYSVSREKKESFPLTVTSAQKNPTAFYLCASNSPGQGASYGYTFGSGTRLTVV.

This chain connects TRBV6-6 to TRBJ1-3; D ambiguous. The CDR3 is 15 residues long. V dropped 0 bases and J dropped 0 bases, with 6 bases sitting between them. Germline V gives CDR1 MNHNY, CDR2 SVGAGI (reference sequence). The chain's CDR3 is CASSYSPTSGNTIYF. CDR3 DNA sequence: TGTGCCAGCAGTTACTCCCCCACCTCTGGAAACACCATATATTTT.

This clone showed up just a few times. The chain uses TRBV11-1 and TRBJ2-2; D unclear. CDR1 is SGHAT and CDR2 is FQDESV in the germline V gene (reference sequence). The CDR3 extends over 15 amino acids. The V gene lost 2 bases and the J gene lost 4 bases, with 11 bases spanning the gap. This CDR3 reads CASSLSQVPTGELFF. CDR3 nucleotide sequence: TGTGCCAGCAGCTTATCCCAGGTTCCCACCGGGGAGCTGTTTTTT.

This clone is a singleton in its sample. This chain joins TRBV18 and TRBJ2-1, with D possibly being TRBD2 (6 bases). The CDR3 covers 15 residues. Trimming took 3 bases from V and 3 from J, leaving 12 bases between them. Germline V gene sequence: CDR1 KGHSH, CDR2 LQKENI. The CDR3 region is CASSPSRDFYNEQFF. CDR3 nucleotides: TGTGCCAGCTCACCGTCCCGGGACTTCTACAATGAGCAGTTCTTC.

In DNA form, the CDR3 reads TGTGCCAGCAGCTTATCTCTAGCGGGGGGGCTCACAGATACGCAGTATTTT. It codes for CASSLSLAGGLTDTQYF. The chain links TRBV11-2 to TRBJ2-3; 12 nucleotides agree with TRBD2. Trimming cost V 2 bases and J 2 bases; bases outside gene matches: 5. Germline loops: CDR1 SGHAT, CDR2 FQNNGV. The CDR3 length is 17 residues.

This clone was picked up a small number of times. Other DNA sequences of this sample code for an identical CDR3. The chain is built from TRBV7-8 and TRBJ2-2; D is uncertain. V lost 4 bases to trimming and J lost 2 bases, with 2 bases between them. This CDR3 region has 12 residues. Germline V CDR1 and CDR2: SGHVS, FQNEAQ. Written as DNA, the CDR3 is TGTGCCAGCAGCTCCAACACCGGGGAGCTGTTTTTT. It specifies CASSSNTGELFF.

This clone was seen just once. The CDR3 loop is CASSEPNRGGSSEQFF. For the CDR3, the DNA is TGTGCCAGCAGCGAACCCAACAGGGGTGGATCCTCTGAGCAGTTCTTC. The chain has TRBV7-8 and TRBJ2-1, with TRBD1 matching over 7 bases. The J segment lost 9 bases and the V segment lost 5 bases, leaving 16 bases of the junction unmatched. Germline lookup yields CDR1 SGHVS and CDR2 FQNEAQ. The CDR3 extends over 16 amino acids.

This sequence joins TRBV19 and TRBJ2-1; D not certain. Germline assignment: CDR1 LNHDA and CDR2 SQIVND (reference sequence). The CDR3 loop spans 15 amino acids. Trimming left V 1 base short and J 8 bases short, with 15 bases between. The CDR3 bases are TGTGCCAGTAGTATAGGGGTCCGGCCAACCCATGAGCAGTTCTTC. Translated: CASSIGVRPTHEQFF.

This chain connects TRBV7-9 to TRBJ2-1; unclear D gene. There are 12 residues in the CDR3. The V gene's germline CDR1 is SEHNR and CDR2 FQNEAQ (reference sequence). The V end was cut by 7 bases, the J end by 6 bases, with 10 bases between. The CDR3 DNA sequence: TGTGCCAGCAACCTAGATAGCAATGAGCAGTTCTTC. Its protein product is CASNLDSNEQFF.

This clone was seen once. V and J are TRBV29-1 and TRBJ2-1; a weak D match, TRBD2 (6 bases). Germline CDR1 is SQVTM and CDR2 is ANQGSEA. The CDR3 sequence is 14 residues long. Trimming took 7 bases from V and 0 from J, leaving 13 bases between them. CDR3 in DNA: TGCAGCGCATTGGGAGGAATCTCCTACAATGAGCAGTTCTTC. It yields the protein CSALGGISYNEQFF.

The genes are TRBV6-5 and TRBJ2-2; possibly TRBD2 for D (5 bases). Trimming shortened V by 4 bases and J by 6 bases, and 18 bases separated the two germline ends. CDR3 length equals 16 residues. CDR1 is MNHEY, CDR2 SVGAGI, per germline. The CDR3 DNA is TGTGCCAGCAGTTCTTGGATGAGCGGTATGGCCGGGGAGCTGTTTTTT. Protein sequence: CASSSWMSGMAGELFF.

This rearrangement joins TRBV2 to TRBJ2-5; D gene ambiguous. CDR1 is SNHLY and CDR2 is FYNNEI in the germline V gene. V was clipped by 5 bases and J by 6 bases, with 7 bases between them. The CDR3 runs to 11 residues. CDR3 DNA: TGTGCCAGCAGTCTAGGGCAGACCCAGTACTTC. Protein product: CASSLGQTQYF.

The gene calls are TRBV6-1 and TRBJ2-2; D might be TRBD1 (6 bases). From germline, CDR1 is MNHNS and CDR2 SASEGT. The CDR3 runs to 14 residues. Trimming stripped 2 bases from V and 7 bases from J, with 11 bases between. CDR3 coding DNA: TGTGCCAGCAGTGAAATCAGGGGCGGCGGGGAGCTGTTTTTT. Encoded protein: CASSEIRGGGELFF.

CDR3 sequence reads: CASSSRLAGVTDTQYF. The DNA for the CDR3 is TGTGCCAGCAGCTCACGACTAGCGGGAGTTACAGATACGCAGTATTTT. The V call is TRBV11-3, the J call TRBJ2-3; 12 bases are shared with TRBD2. J was trimmed by 3 bases and V by 4 bases; bases with no gene match: 5. Germline values: CDR1 SGHNT, CDR2 YENEEA. The CDR3 is 16 amino acids.

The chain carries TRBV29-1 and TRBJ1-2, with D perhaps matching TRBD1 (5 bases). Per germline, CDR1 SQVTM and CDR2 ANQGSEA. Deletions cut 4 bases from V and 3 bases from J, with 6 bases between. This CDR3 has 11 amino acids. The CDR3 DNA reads TGCAGCGTTGGCAGGGACTATGGCTACACCTTC. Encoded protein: CSVGRDYGYTF. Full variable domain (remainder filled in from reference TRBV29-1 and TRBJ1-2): SAVISQKPSRDICQRGTSLTIQCQVDSQVTMMFWYRQQPGQSLTLIATANQGSEATYESGFVIDKFPISRPNLTFSTLTVSNMSPEDSSIYLCSVGRDYGYTFGSGTRLTVV.

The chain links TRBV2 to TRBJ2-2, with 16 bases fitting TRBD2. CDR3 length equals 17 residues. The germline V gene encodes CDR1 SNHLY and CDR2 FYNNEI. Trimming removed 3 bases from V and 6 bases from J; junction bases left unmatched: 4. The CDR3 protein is CASSDTGTSGRAGELFF. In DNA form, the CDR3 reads TGTGCCAGCAGTGATACTGGGACTAGCGGGAGGGCCGGGGAGCTGTTTTTT.

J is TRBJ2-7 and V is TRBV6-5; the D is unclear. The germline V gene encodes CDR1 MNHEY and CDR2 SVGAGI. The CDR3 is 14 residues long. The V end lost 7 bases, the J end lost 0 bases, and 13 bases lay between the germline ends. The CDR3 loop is CASTLGLSSYEQYF. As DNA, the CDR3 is TGTGCCAGCACTCTCGGGTTAAGCTCCTACGAGCAGTACTTC.

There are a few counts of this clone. This chain's CDR3 is CASSFGQGYEQYF. CDR3 nucleotides: TGTGCCAGCAGCTTCGGACAGGGCTACGAGCAGTACTTC. The chain carries TRBV11-3 and TRBJ2-7; TRBD1 matches at 8 bases. With 3 bases clipped from V and 3 bases from J, the junction kept 1 base outside the gene matches. This CDR3 contains 13 residues. Germline CDR1 reads SGHNT; CDR2 reads YENEEA.

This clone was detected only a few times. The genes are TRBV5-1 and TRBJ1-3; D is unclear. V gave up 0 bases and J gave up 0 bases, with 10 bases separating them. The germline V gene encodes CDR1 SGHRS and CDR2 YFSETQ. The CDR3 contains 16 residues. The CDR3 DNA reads TGCGCCAGCAGCTTGGATGGCAGTCGCTCTGGAAACACCATATATTTT. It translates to CASSLDGSRSGNTIYF.

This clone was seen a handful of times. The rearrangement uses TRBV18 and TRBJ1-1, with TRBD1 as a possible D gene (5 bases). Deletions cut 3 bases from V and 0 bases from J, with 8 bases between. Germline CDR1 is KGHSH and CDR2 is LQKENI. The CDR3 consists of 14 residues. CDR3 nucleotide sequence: TGTGCCAGCTCACCGGAGGGGTTGAACACTGAAGCTTTCTTT. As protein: CASSPEGLNTEAFF.

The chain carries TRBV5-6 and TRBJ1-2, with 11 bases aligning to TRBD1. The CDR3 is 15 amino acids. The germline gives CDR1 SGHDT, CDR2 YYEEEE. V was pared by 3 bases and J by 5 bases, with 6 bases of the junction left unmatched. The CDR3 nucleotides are TGTGCCAGCAGCTGGGGGACAGGGGGACGGTATGGCTACACCTTC. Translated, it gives CASSWGTGGRYGYTF.

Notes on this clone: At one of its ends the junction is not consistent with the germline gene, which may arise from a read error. CDR3 sequence (DNA): TGTGCCACCAGTCCGGGGGGCGGGGGCTCTGGAAACACCATATATTTT. Protein: CATSPGGGGSGNTIYF. The J gene is TRBJ1-3, the V gene TRBV27; tentatively, D is TRBD1 (6 bases). This CDR3 is built from 16 residues. Germline V gene sequence: CDR1 MNHEY, CDR2 SMNVEV (reference sequence).

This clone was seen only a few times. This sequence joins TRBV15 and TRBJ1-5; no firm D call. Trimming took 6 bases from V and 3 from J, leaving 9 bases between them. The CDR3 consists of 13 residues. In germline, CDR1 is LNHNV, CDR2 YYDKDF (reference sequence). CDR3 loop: CATRRADNQPQHF. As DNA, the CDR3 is TGTGCCACCAGAAGGGCTGACAATCAGCCCCAGCATTTT.

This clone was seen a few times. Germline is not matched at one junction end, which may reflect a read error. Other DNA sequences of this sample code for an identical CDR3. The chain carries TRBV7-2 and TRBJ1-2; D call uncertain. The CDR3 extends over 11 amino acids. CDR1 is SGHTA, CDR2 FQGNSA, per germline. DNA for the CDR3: TGTGCCAGCAGCCGTGTGGGGTACAGCTCCTTC. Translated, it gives CASSRVGYSSF.

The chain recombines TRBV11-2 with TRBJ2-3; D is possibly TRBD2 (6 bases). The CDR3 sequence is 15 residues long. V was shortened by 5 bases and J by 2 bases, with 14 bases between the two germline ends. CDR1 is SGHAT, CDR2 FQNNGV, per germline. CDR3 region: CASSPGVRPTDTQYF. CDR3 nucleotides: TGTGCCAGCAGCCCGGGGGTCAGGCCCACAGATACGCAGTATTTT.